This TCR beta chain was documented in a study of control samples from healthy donors and cancer patients. The trim removed 5 bases at V and 4 bases at J, leaving 5 bases unmatched. The germline V gene has CDR1 SGHAT and CDR2 FQDESV (reference sequence). The CDR3 is 16 residues long. TCRdb keeps only in-frame clones here, not all; method: immunoSEQ multiplex PCR. The data hold 95,000 to 150,000 clones, with roughly 88% observed a single time. V usage is TRBV11-1 and J usage is TRBJ2-1, with TRBD2 identical over 13 bases. Sequencing used blood. The clonotype was recovered from a man between 40 and 49 years old in good health. Written as DNA, the CDR3 is TGTGCCAGCAGCCCGGGACTAGCGGGGAGTTACAATGAGCAGTTCTTC. Translating it yields CASSPGLAGSYNEQFF.